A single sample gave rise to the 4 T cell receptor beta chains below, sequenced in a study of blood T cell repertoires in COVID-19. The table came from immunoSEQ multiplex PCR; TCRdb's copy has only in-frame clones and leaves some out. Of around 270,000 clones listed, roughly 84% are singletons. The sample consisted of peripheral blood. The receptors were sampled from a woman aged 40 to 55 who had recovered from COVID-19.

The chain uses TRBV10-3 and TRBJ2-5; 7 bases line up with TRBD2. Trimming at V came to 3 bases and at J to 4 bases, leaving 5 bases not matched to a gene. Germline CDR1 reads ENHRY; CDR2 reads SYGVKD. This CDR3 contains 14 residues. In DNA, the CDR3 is TGTGCCATCAGTGATGTGGGGGGGTCAGAGACCCAGTACTTC. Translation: CAISDVGGSETQYF.

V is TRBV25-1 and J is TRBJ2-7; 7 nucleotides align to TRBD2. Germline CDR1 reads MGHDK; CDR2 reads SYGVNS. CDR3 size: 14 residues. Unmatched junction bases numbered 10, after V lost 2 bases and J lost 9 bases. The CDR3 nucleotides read TGTGCCAGCAGTGAAGGGGGGGACCGATATGTGCAGTACTTC. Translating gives CASSEGGDRYVQYF.

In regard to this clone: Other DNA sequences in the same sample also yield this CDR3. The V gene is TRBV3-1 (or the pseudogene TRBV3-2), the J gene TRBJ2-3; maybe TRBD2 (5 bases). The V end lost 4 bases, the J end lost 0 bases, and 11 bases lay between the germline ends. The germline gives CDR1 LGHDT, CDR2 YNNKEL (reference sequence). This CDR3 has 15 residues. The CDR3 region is CASSPTSGSTDTQYF. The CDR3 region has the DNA TGTGCCAGCAGCCCTACGAGCGGAAGCACAGATACGCAGTATTTT.

CDR3 protein: CASSPTGQSNQPQHF. CDR3 in DNA: TGTGCCAGCAGCCCCACAGGGCAGAGCAATCAGCCCCAGCATTTT. The rearrangement links TRBV7-9 to TRBJ1-5, with D maybe TRBD1 (6 bases). CDR1 SEHNR and CDR2 FQNEAQ come from the germline V gene (reference sequence). V lost 5 bases and J 1 base, leaving 12 bases between the germline ends. This CDR3 is 15 amino acids long. Combining the CDR3 with reference TRBV7-9 and TRBJ1-5 gives the whole variable domain DTGVSQNPRHKITKRGQNVTFRCDPISEHNRLYWYRQTLGQGPEFLTYFQNEAQLEKSRLLSDRFSAERPKGSFSTLEIQRTEQGDSAMYLCASSPTGQSNQPQHFGDGTRLSIL.